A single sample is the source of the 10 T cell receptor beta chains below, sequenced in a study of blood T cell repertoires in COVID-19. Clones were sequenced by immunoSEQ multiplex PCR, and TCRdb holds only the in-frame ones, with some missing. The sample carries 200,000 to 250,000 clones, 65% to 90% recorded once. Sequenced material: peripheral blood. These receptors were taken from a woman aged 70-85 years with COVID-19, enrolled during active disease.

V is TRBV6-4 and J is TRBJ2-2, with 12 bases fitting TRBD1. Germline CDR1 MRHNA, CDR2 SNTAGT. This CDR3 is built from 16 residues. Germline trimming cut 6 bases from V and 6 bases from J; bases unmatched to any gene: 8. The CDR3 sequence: CASSASGTGGSGELFF. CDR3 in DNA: TGTGCCAGCAGCGCATCCGGGACAGGGGGCTCCGGGGAGCTGTTTTTT.

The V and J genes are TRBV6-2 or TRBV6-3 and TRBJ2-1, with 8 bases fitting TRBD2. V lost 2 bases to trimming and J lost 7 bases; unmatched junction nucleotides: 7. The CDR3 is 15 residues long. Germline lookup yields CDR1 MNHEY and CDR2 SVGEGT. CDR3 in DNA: TGTGCCAGCAGTTACCACAGCGGGGGAGGGAATGAGCAGTTCTTC. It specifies CASSYHSGGGNEQFF.

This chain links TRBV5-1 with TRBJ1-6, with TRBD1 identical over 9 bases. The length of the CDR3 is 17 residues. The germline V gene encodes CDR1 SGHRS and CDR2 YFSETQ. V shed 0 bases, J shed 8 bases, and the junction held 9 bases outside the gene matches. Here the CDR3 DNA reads TGCGCCAGCAGCTTGGTTTCGTCGGGACAGGGTTATTCACCCCTCCACTTT. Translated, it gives CASSLVSSGQGYSPLHF.

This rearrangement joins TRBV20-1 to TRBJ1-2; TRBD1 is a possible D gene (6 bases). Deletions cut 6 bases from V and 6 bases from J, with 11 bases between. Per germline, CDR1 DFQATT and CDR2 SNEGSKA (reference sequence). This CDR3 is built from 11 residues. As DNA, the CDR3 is TGCAGTGCGCCAGGGGCACATGGCTACACCTTC. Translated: CSAPGAHGYTF.

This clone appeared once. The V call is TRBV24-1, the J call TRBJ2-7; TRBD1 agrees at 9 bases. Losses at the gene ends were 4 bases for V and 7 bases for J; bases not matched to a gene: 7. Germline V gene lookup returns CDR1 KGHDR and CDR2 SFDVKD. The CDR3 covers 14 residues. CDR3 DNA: TGTGCCACCAGTGAAGCACAGGGGGCGCGGGAGCAGTACTTC. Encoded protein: CATSEAQGAREQYF.

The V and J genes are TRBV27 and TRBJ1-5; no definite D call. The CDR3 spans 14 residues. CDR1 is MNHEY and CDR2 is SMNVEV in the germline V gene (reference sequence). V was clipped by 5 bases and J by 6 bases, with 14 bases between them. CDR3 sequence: CASSPGWSPQPQHF. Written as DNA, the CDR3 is TGTGCCAGCAGTCCTGGGTGGAGTCCTCAGCCCCAGCATTTT.

The CDR3 DNA follows: TGTGCCAGCAGCCAGCAAGGGACAGGAACTGAAGCTTTCTTT. Translating gives CASSQQGTGTEAFF. The chain uses TRBV7-2 and TRBJ1-1, with 8 positions matching TRBD1. Germline CDR1 SGHTA, CDR2 FQGNSA. This CDR3 has 14 residues. Trimming removed 5 bases from V and 5 bases from J; junction bases left unmatched: 7.

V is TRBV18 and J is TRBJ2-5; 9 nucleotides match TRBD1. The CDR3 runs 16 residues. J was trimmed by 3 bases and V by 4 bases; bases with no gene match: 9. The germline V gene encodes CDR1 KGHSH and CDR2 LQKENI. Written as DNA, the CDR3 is TGTGCCAGCTCACGAGCCGGGACAGGGTACGAAGAGACCCAGTACTTC. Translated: CASSRAGTGYEETQYF.

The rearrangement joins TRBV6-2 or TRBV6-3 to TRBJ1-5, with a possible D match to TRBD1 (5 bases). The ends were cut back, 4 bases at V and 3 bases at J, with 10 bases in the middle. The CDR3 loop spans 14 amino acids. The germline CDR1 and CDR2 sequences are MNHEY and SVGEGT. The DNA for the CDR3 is TGTGCCAGCAGTTGGGGGGTAAACAATCAGCCCCAGCATTTT. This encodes CASSWGVNNQPQHF.

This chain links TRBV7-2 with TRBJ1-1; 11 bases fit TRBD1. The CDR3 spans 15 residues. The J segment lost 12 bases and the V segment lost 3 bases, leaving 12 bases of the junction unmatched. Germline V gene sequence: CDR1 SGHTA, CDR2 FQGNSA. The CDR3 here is CASSFGPDRGPPPFF. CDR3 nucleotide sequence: TGTGCCAGCAGCTTCGGGCCGGACAGGGGGCCTCCGCCTTTCTTT.